This T cell receptor (beta chain) was observed in a study of cytomegalovirus exposure and HLA in healthy donors. The wider study: Genotyping showed around 80% of some 400 donors falling in the Caucasian-associated ancestry cluster.

Germline CDR1 SNHLY, CDR2 FYNNEI. The CDR3 runs to 14 residues. V was pared by 3 bases and J by 3 bases, with 10 bases between. PCR involved 60 Vbeta and 13 Jbeta primers. Clones were read by immunoSEQ multiplex PCR, and TCRdb kept only the in-frame ones, dropping some. The sample consists of about 160,000 clones, approximately 80% of them appearing once. This clone was counted between two and nine times. The chain recombines TRBV2 with TRBJ2-3; D remains unclear. Sequencing input: PBMCs. The sequence came from a man younger than 35 in good health and CMV-seropositive. For the CDR3, the DNA is TGTGCCAGCAGTGATGGGCAGGCAACAGATACGCAGTATTTT. It translates to CASSDGQATDTQYF.